One sample yielded the 24 T cell receptor beta chains listed below, sequenced in a study of T cells in localized non-small cell lung cancer (TCRdb year 2020). The method was the immunoSEQ multiplex PCR assay. TCRdb provides this immuneACCESS table in a form limited to in-frame rearrangements. Some clones are lacking; in checked studies, under half of them reflect an unresolved V gene, and why the rest are absent is not known. In all, the sample holds around 20,000 clones, and approximately 81% of those were seen once. The ten largest clonotypes hold approximately 15% of the sample. Sequenced material: PBMCs, taken before any cancer treatment. The source of these receptors is a woman between 40 and 69 years old with stage II squamous cell lung carcinoma.

Only a few counts were recorded for this clone. The chain employs TRBV27 and TRBJ2-6, with unresolved D. V lost 0 bases, J lost 4 bases, and 4 bases lay in between. Germline lookup yields CDR1 MNHEY and CDR2 SMNVEV (reference sequence). The CDR3 sequence is 14 residues long. In nucleotides, the CDR3 is TGTGCCAGCAGTTTATCGGCCGGGGCCAACGTCCTGACTTTC. It yields the protein CASSLSAGANVLTF.

The chain employs TRBV6-5 and TRBJ1-5; 7 nucleotides agree with TRBD1. This CDR3 contains 13 residues. Trimming took 6 bases from V and 9 from J; bases not matched to a gene: 8. CDR1 MNHEY and CDR2 SVGAGI come from the germline V gene. Here the CDR3 DNA reads TGTGCCAGCAGCTCGGGACAGTGGGCGCCCCAGCATTTT. Its protein is CASSSGQWAPQHF.

In DNA form, the CDR3 reads TGCGCCAGCAGCCAAGATCGAGGGAGCTGGAATACGCAGTATTTT. It is translated as CASSQDRGSWNTQYF. V and J are TRBV4-1 and TRBJ2-3, with D perhaps TRBD2 (5 bases). CDR1 is MGHRA, CDR2 YSYEKL, per germline. The CDR3 contains 15 residues. V dropped 0 bases and J dropped 7 bases, with 14 bases sitting between them.

This clone was observed a handful of times. The chain links TRBV5-4 to TRBJ2-5; 7 nucleotides line up with TRBD1. The V gene's germline CDR1 is SGHNT and CDR2 YYREEE (reference sequence). V shed 3 bases, J shed 3 bases, and the junction held 8 bases outside the gene matches. CDR3 length: 15 amino acids. The chain's CDR3 is CASSSPGQLEETQYF. DNA of the CDR3: TGTGCCAGCAGCTCGCCGGGACAGCTTGAAGAGACCCAGTACTTC.

The chain carries TRBV9 and TRBJ1-1, with 7 nucleotides matching TRBD1. V trimming: 3 bases; J trimming: 0 bases; junction bases outside the gene matches: 2. This CDR3 region has 14 residues. Germline CDR1 and CDR2: SGDLS and YYNGEE. CDR3 bases: TGTGCCAGCAGCGGGGGACAGATGAACACTGAAGCTTTCTTT. This translates into CASSGGQMNTEAFF. Drawing the rest from reference TRBV9 and TRBJ1-1, the complete variable domain is DSGVTQTPKHLITATGQRVTLRCSPRSGDLSVYWYQQSLDQGLQFLIQYYNGEERAKGNILERFSAQQFPDLHSELNLSSLELGDSALYFCASSGGQMNTEAFFGQGTRLTVV.

The chain uses TRBV12-5 and TRBJ2-1; TRBD2 matches at 12 bases. The CDR3 totals 17 residues. The V and J ends lost 2 bases and 7 bases, in that order; junction bases with no gene match: 9. Germline V gene lookup returns CDR1 LGHNT and CDR2 FRNRAP. The CDR3 loop reads CASGLTRLAGVRNEQFF. CDR3 DNA sequence: TGTGCTAGTGGTTTGACCCGACTAGCGGGAGTACGTAATGAGCAGTTCTTC.

The chain is built from TRBV7-2 and TRBJ2-1; 9 bases agree with TRBD2. This CDR3 is built from 17 residues. The germline CDR1 and CDR2 sequences are SGHTA and FQGNSA. V dropped 1 base and J dropped 9; count of bases not matched to a gene: 13. CDR3 coding DNA: TGTGCCAGCAGCTTAGTGTCTAGCGGGATGATCGGTGGTGAGCAGTTCTTC. Translation: CASSLVSSGMIGGEQFF.

This clone was seen a few times. This rearrangement joins TRBV13 to TRBJ2-3; 10 nucleotides match TRBD2. The CDR3 totals 17 residues. Trimming took 5 bases from V and 1 from J; bases not matched to a gene: 9. Per the germline V gene, CDR1 is PRHDT and CDR2 is FYEKMQ (reference sequence). The DNA for the CDR3 is TGTGCCAGCAGCCCTTACCGGACTAGCGGTCGCACAGATACGCAGTATTTT. This encodes CASSPYRTSGRTDTQYF.

The rearrangement joins TRBV7-7 to TRBJ1-5; D remains unclear. Per germline, CDR1 SSHAT and CDR2 FNYEAQ (reference sequence). The CDR3 sequence is 15 residues long. Trimming cost V 0 bases and J 7 bases, with 13 bases left between them. In nucleotides, the CDR3 is TGTGCCAGCAGCTTAGCGAGAGGGAATTGCCAGCCCCAGCATTTT. It specifies CASSLARGNCQPQHF. The full variable domain, rest sourced from reference TRBV7-7 and TRBJ1-5, is GAGVSQSPRYKVTKRGQDVTLRCDPISSHATLYWYQQALGQGPEFLTYFNYEAQPDKSGLPSDRFSAERPEGSISTLTIQRTEQRDSAMYRCASSLARGNCQPQHFGDGTRLSIL.

The chain links TRBV6-1 to TRBJ2-1; weak D call: TRBD2 (7 bases). Looked up from germline, CDR1 is MNHNS and CDR2 is SASEGT. CDR3 size: 15 residues. V was clipped by 10 bases and J by 0 bases, with 16 bases between them. This chain's CDR3 is CAISRGGNSYNEQFF. The CDR3 DNA follows: TGTGCCATCTCAAGGGGGGGAAACTCCTACAATGAGCAGTTCTTC.

V gene TRBV9 combines with J gene TRBJ2-5, with TRBD1 matching over 12 bases. V was pared by 2 bases and J by 4 bases, with 6 bases of the junction left unmatched. Germline loops: CDR1 SGDLS, CDR2 YYNGEE. The CDR3 has 16 amino acids. The CDR3 nucleotides are TGTGCCAGCAGCGTGGGGACAGGGGGCGCGGGAGAGACCCAGTACTTC. It codes for CASSVGTGGAGETQYF.

Points on this clone: An end of the junction does not agree with germline; a read error may underlie this. The chain is built from TRBV11-2 and TRBJ2-4, with no clear D. Germline V gene sequence: CDR1 SGHAT, CDR2 FQNNGV. This CDR3 region has 14 residues. The CDR3 is CASSFSPPELYRFF. In DNA, the CDR3 is TGTGCCAGCAGCTTTTCGCCTCCCGAGTTATACCGGTTCTTC.

This clone was seen just once. The chain uses TRBV5-6 and TRBJ1-2; no clear D gene. CDR3 length: 14 residues. V was pared by 4 bases and J by 1 base, with 11 bases between. Germline assignment: CDR1 SGHDT and CDR2 YYEEEE. This CDR3 reads CASSPGGINYGYTF. CDR3 coding DNA: TGTGCCAGCAGCCCTGGAGGGATTAACTATGGCTACACCTTC.

The V and J genes are TRBV4-3 and TRBJ2-7; D remains ambiguous. This CDR3 spans 13 amino acids. Trimming took off 0 bases at V and 6 bases at J, with 9 bases between the two ends. Germline V gene data show CDR1 as LGHNA and CDR2 as YSLEER. CDR3 sequence (DNA): TGCGCCAGCAGCCAAGATCGGCGTTTCGAGCAGTACTTC. It codes for CASSQDRRFEQYF.

The J gene is TRBJ2-1, the V gene TRBV5-4, with D unclear. CDR3 length: 15 amino acids. Germline V lookup: CDR1 SGHNT, CDR2 YYREEE (reference sequence). Trimming removed 0 bases from V and 3 bases from J, with 10 bases in between. CDR3 sequence reads: CASSLVAGDYNEQFF. The DNA of the CDR3 is TGTGCCAGCAGCTTGGTAGCAGGTGACTACAATGAGCAGTTCTTC.

The chain links TRBV5-8 to TRBJ2-5; D is perhaps TRBD2 (7 bases). The germline V and J ends were trimmed by 0 bases and 2 bases, with 17 bases remaining between them. Germline CDR1 SGHTS, CDR2 YDEGEE. This CDR3 contains 17 residues. CDR3 region: CASSLVPTGRDQETQYF. The CDR3 region has the DNA TGTGCCAGCAGCTTGGTACCCACAGGGAGGGATCAAGAGACCCAGTACTTC.

This clone occurred a few times. The rearrangement joins TRBV11-2 to TRBJ2-1; D remains unclear. Germline lookup yields CDR1 SGHAT and CDR2 FQNNGV. The CDR3 totals 12 residues. V was clipped by 5 bases and J by 5 bases, with 7 bases between them. CDR3 sequence (DNA): TGTGCCAGCAGCCCTGGCCACAATGAGCAGTTCTTC. Amino acids: CASSPGHNEQFF.

The chain has TRBV9 and TRBJ2-1; 7 nucleotides agree with TRBD2. This CDR3 comprises 15 residues. J was trimmed by 0 bases and V by 4 bases; bases with no gene match: 4. Germline CDR1 is SGDLS and CDR2 is YYNGEE. The CDR3 DNA reads as TGTGCCAGCAGCTCGTTAGCGGGCTCCTACAATGAGCAGTTCTTC. The encoded protein is CASSSLAGSYNEQFF.

This rearrangement joins TRBV18 to TRBJ1-4; 8 bases fit TRBD1. This CDR3 region has 15 residues. Germline assignment: CDR1 KGHSH and CDR2 LQKENI. The trim removed 0 bases at V and 7 bases at J, leaving 4 bases unmatched. CDR3: CASSPPSQGGEKLFF. CDR3 coding DNA: TGTGCCAGCTCACCACCATCACAGGGGGGTGAAAAACTGTTTTTT.

The chain links TRBV28 to TRBJ1-4; D call uncertain. The CDR3 is made up of 18 amino acids. Germline CDR1 is MDHEN and CDR2 is SYDVKM. V lost 4 bases and J lost 5, with 23 bases in between. CDR3 residues: CASSSYQEIFLGNEKLFF. The CDR3 DNA is TGTGCCAGCAGTTCCTATCAGGAAATTTTTTTGGGGAATGAAAAACTGTTTTTT.

The V call is TRBV4-3, the J call TRBJ2-1; D remains unclear. CDR3 length equals 18 residues. From germline, CDR1 is LGHNA and CDR2 YSLEER. V lost 0 bases, J lost 0 bases, and 15 bases lay in between. As DNA, the CDR3 is TGCGCCAGCAGCCAAGATCTCCGAGCGTCCCCCTCCTACAATGAGCAGTTCTTC. The encoded protein is CASSQDLRASPSYNEQFF.

The chain links TRBV6-4 to TRBJ2-1; D is perhaps TRBD2 (7 bases). V shed 2 bases and J shed 8 bases, with 19 bases lying between them. CDR3 length: 16 residues. Per germline, CDR1 MRHNA and CDR2 SNTAGT. The CDR3 bases are TGTGCCAGCAGTGACGGGGGCGGGAGTAAAGGCGATGAGCAGTTCTTC. It specifies CASSDGGGSKGDEQFF.

J is TRBJ2-3 and V is TRBV28, with D hard to call. The germline V gene encodes CDR1 MDHEN and CDR2 SYDVKM. V was cut by 4 bases and J by 5 bases, with 7 bases left in between. The CDR3 sequence is 12 residues long. CDR3 sequence (DNA): TGTGCCAGCAGTTCGTCGGGAGATACGCAGTATTTT. Protein sequence: CASSSSGDTQYF.

Comment on this clone: Mismatch with germline at one junction end may stem from a read error. The rearrangement uses TRBV7-2 and TRBJ2-5, with a tentative D call TRBD2 (5 bases). The tail of the sequence fits TRBJ2-7 better, so the J call may be wrong. CDR1 and CDR2 from the germline V gene are SGHTA and FQGNSA. The CDR3 has 15 residues. DNA for the CDR3: TGTGCCGGCAGCGGTCCTGACTACTACTCCTACGAGCAGTACTTC. Translated, it gives CAGSGPDYYSYEQYF.